These 25 T cell receptor beta chains originate from one sample sequenced in a study of cytomegalovirus exposure and HLA in healthy donors. PCR involved 60 Vbeta and 13 Jbeta primers. TCRdb's copy holds only in-frame clones and misses some; the assay was immunoSEQ multiplex PCR. Of more than 100,000 clones in the sample, 70% to 80% were seen once. Specimen: PBMCs. These receptors originate from a woman between 35 and 50 years old in good health and CMV-seropositive.

This clone was seen just once. The chain links TRBV29-1 to TRBJ1-4; D is undetermined. Germline CDR1 and CDR2: SQVTM and ANQGSEA. V was trimmed by 6 bases and J by 7 bases, leaving 12 bases between them. The CDR3 is 12 residues long. The CDR3 here is CSVYEVGEKLFF. The CDR3 bases are TGCAGCGTCTACGAAGTTGGTGAAAAACTGTTTTTT. Together with reference TRBV29-1 and TRBJ1-4, the CDR3 gives the full variable domain: SAVISQKPSRDICQRGTSLTIQCQVDSQVTMMFWYRQQPGQSLTLIATANQGSEATYESGFVIDKFPISRPNLTFSTLTVSNMSPEDSSIYLCSVYEVGEKLFFGSGTQLSVL.

This chain joins TRBV5-1 and TRBJ1-1, with TRBD1 identical over 7 bases. Trimming took 7 bases from V and 3 from J; bases not matched to a gene: 6. Germline CDR1 SGHRS, CDR2 YFSETQ. This CDR3 is built from 13 residues. CDR3 sequence reads: CASGLTGDTEAFF. The CDR3 DNA follows: TGCGCCAGCGGCCTCACAGGGGACACTGAAGCTTTCTTT.

The chain is built from TRBV29-1 and TRBJ1-1, with D possibly TRBD1 on 6 matching bases. Germline V lookup: CDR1 SQVTM, CDR2 ANQGSEA. This CDR3 comprises 12 residues. Trimming cost V 5 bases and J 4 bases, with 11 bases left between them. The CDR3 bases are TGCAGCGTTAACAGGGCGGGCACTGAAGCTTTCTTT. This codes for CSVNRAGTEAFF.

There are a few counts of this clone. The chain carries TRBV29-1 and TRBJ1-4, with 8 bases fitting TRBD1. The length of the CDR3 is 14 residues. The V gene end was trimmed by 7 bases and the J gene end by 6 bases; junction bases not matched to a gene: 10. Looked up from germline, CDR1 is SQVTM and CDR2 is ANQGSEA. Here the CDR3 reads CSARKDRVDEKLFF. In DNA, the CDR3 is TGCAGCGCCCGAAAGGACAGGGTCGATGAAAAACTGTTTTTT.

The V call is TRBV6-6, the J call TRBJ2-1, with TRBD1 matching over 8 bases. The CDR3 totals 15 residues. The V segment lost 6 bases and the J segment 7 bases; nucleotides outside the gene matches: 11. Germline CDR1 MNHNY, CDR2 SVGAGI (reference sequence). CDR3 loop: CASSPDREYANEQFF. DNA for the CDR3: TGTGCCAGCAGCCCGGACAGGGAATATGCGAATGAGCAGTTCTTC.

V usage is TRBV10-2 and J usage is TRBJ1-2; TRBD1 is a possible D gene (6 bases). CDR3 length equals 17 residues. V was trimmed by 2 bases and J by 3 bases, leaving 19 bases between them. Germline loops: CDR1 WSHSY, CDR2 SAAADI. The CDR3 DNA follows: TGCGCCAGCAGTGAGGATCTTCGTCCGGCAGGGGACTATGGCTACACCTTC. Amino acids: CASSEDLRPAGDYGYTF.

The J gene is TRBJ1-4, the V gene TRBV7-2; 10 positions match TRBD1. V shed 5 bases, J shed 14 bases, and the junction held 8 bases outside the gene matches. Germline V gene data show CDR1 as SGHTA and CDR2 as FQGNSA. The CDR3 contains 13 residues. DNA of the CDR3: TGTGCCAGCAGCCTACGGGGACAGGGGTTTCTGTTTTTT. Translated, it gives CASSLRGQGFLFF.

The chain is built from TRBV6-5 and TRBJ1-1; 11 bases align to TRBD1. Germline V CDR1 and CDR2: MNHEY, SVGAGI. V gave up 4 bases and J gave up 5 bases; unmatched junction bases: 9. There are 16 residues in the CDR3. The CDR3 DNA follows: TGTGCCAGCAGTTCCCCAGGGGACAGGGGGAGGACTGAAGCTTTCTTT. Encoded protein: CASSSPGDRGRTEAFF.

CDR3 residues: CASSPESQGISNQPQHF. The DNA for the CDR3 is TGTGCCAGCAGCCCGGAGTCCCAGGGAATAAGCAATCAGCCCCAGCATTTT. The chain is built from TRBV7-8 and TRBJ1-5, with D perhaps matching TRBD1 (5 bases). Between the trimmed V and J ends, which lost 5 bases and 1 base, there was a span of 18 bases. This CDR3 has 17 residues. Germline V gives CDR1 SGHVS, CDR2 FQNEAQ. The variable domain in full, completed from reference TRBV7-8 and TRBJ1-5, reads GAGVSQSPRYKVAKRGQDVALRCDPISGHVSLFWYQQALGQGPEFLTYFQNEAQLDKSGLPSDRFFAERPEGSVSTLKIQRTQQEDSAVYLCASSPESQGISNQPQHFGDGTRLSIL.

For this clone: Other DNA sequences in this specimen translate into the identical CDR3. This chain uses TRBV5-1 with TRBJ2-7; D might be TRBD1 (6 bases). The CDR3 has 13 residues. Deletions cut 4 bases from V and 3 bases from J, with 11 bases between. The germline CDR1 and CDR2 sequences are SGHRS and YFSETQ. CDR3 in DNA: TGCGCCAGCAGCGGCGGACAGTTCTACGAGCAGTACTTC. It is translated as CASSGGQFYEQYF.

This chain links TRBV5-8 with TRBJ2-3; 9 nucleotides match TRBD1. The CDR3 has 15 amino acids. Germline V lookup: CDR1 SGHTS, CDR2 YDEGEE. Trimming removed 0 bases from V and 3 bases from J; junction bases left unmatched: 2. In DNA, the CDR3 is TGTGCCAGCAGCTTGGAGGGGACAGGGACAGATACGCAGTATTTT. Encoded protein: CASSLEGTGTDTQYF.

This rearrangement joins TRBV19 to TRBJ1-1; TRBD1 might be the D (6 bases). The CDR3 has 14 residues. Germline V gene sequence: CDR1 LNHDA, CDR2 SQIVND (reference sequence). V lost 6 bases to trimming and J lost 7 bases, with 18 bases between them. The CDR3 sequence: CASRRGNLHFEAFF. DNA of the CDR3: TGTGCCAGTAGGAGGGGGAACCTACATTTTGAAGCTTTCTTT.

This chain uses TRBV5-7 with TRBJ2-3, with D unclear. TRBV5-7 falls under the ORF class, with uncertain function. CDR3 length: 12 amino acids. The V gene lost 5 bases and the J gene lost 5 bases, with 9 bases spanning the gap. CDR3 region: CASSPPGDTQYF. The DNA of the CDR3 is TGTGCCAGCAGTCCTCCGGGAGATACGCAGTATTTT.

This clone was detected a few times. The chain is built from TRBV5-6 and TRBJ1-1, with D perhaps TRBD1 (5 bases). CDR1 is SGHDT and CDR2 is YYEEEE in the germline V gene. CDR3 length: 12 residues. V was shortened by 0 bases and J by 11 bases, with 11 bases between the two germline ends. The CDR3 here is CASSLDGRAAFF. The CDR3 region has the DNA TGTGCCAGCAGCTTGGACGGCAGGGCGGCTTTCTTT.

This chain's CDR3 is CASRYRDNNEQFF. The CDR3 DNA follows: TGTGCCAGCAGGTACAGGGATAACAATGAGCAGTTCTTC. The rearrangement links TRBV27 to TRBJ2-1; a possible D gene is TRBD1 (6 bases). CDR3 length: 13 residues. Germline CDR1 reads MNHEY; CDR2 reads SMNVEV (reference sequence). The V end lost 6 bases, the J end lost 5 bases, and 11 bases lay between the germline ends.

V is TRBV7-8 and J is TRBJ2-1; D not certain. The CDR3 runs to 13 residues. Germline V CDR1 and CDR2: SGHVS, FQNEAQ. The V gene lost 4 bases and the J gene lost 5 bases, with 9 bases spanning the gap. CDR3 in DNA: TGTGCCAGCAGCTCTACTAACGACAATGAGCAGTTCTTC. This encodes CASSSTNDNEQFF.

The chain uses TRBV28 and TRBJ1-1; 7 bases are a match to TRBD1. The V segment lost 11 bases and the J segment 6 bases; nucleotides outside the gene matches: 9. In germline, CDR1 is MDHEN, CDR2 SYDVKM. The CDR3 covers 12 residues. The chain's CDR3 is CAGKGARAEAFF. CDR3 bases: TGTGCCGGAAAGGGGGCGCGGGCTGAAGCTTTCTTT. The variable domain in full, with the rest retrieved from reference TRBV28 and TRBJ1-1, is DVKVTQSSRYLVKRTGEKVFLECVQDMDHENMFWYRQDPGLGLRLIYFSYDVKMKEKGDIPEGYSVSREKKERFSLILESASTNQTSMYLCAGKGARAEAFFGQGTRLTVV.

The chain joins TRBV7-6 to TRBJ1-6, with 7 positions matching TRBD1. The CDR3 loop spans 16 amino acids. The V gene end was trimmed by 4 bases and the J gene end by 4 bases; junction bases not matched to a gene: 7. Per the germline V gene, CDR1 is SGHVS and CDR2 is FNYEAQ. The CDR3 DNA follows: TGTGCCAGCAGCTCCGGGACAGCCACTTATAATTCACCCCTCCACTTT. As protein: CASSSGTATYNSPLHF. Combining the CDR3 with reference TRBV7-6 and TRBJ1-6 gives the whole variable domain GAGVSQSPRYKVTKRGQDVALRCDPISGHVSLYWYRQALGQGPEFLTYFNYEAQQDKSGLPNDRFSAERPEGSISTLTIQRTEQRDSAMYRCASSSGTATYNSPLHFGNGTRLTVT.

The genes are TRBV13 and TRBJ1-6; D remains ambiguous. V was pared by 5 bases and J by 5 bases, with 25 bases between. The CDR3 totals 19 residues. Germline V CDR1 and CDR2: PRHDT, FYEKMQ (reference sequence). As DNA, the CDR3 is TGTGCCAGCAGCCGTCGAACTTTGGCGGGTACAATTCATAATTCACCCCTCCACTTT. Its translation: CASSRRTLAGTIHNSPLHF.

The rearrangement links TRBV29-1 to TRBJ2-3; D might be TRBD2 (7 bases). The V gene lost 5 bases and the J gene lost 5 bases, with 14 bases spanning the gap. The CDR3 totals 13 residues. Germline CDR1 is SQVTM and CDR2 is ANQGSEA. CDR3: CSVRRGGEDTQYF. CDR3 coding DNA: TGCAGCGTTCGCAGGGGAGGGGAAGATACGCAGTATTTT.

This chain joins TRBV7-2 and TRBJ1-5; no reliable D call. CDR3 length equals 14 residues. Trimming left V 2 bases short and J 1 base short, with 6 bases between. Germline V gives CDR1 SGHTA, CDR2 FQGNSA. The CDR3 bases are TGTGCCAGCAGCTTATTCTCCAGCAATCAGCCCCAGCATTTT. Its protein product is CASSLFSSNQPQHF.

The rearrangement joins TRBV4-3 to TRBJ2-7; 9 bases map to TRBD2. CDR3 length equals 14 residues. The trim removed 0 bases at V and 7 bases at J, leaving 4 bases unmatched. Germline loops: CDR1 LGHNA, CDR2 YSLEER. The CDR3 here is CASSQDRTSGEQYF. The CDR3, as DNA: TGCGCCAGCAGCCAAGATCGAACTAGCGGGGAGCAGTACTTC.

V usage is TRBV4-3 and J usage is TRBJ1-5; possibly TRBD1 for D (5 bases). The CDR3 contains 15 residues. CDR1 is LGHNA, CDR2 YSLEER, per germline. With 0 bases removed from V and 7 bases from J, the gap between germline ends came to 13 bases. CDR3 sequence: CASSQDPREGQPQHF. For the CDR3, the DNA is TGCGCCAGCAGCCAAGATCCCAGGGAAGGCCAGCCCCAGCATTTT.

The chain joins TRBV11-3 to TRBJ1-1; 8 bases align to TRBD1. V shed 5 bases and J 1 base; nucleotides not matched to a gene: 3. CDR1 SGHNT and CDR2 YENEEA come from the germline V gene. CDR3 length: 14 amino acids. The CDR3 region is CASSLRGQNTEAFF. CDR3 sequence (DNA): TGTGCCAGCAGCCTCAGGGGGCAGAACACTGAAGCTTTCTTT.

The chain couples TRBV2 to TRBJ2-3; D remains ambiguous. The CDR3 covers 12 residues. The V gene lost 5 bases and the J gene lost 6 bases, with 9 bases spanning the gap. The germline CDR1 and CDR2 sequences are SNHLY and FYNNEI. This chain's CDR3 is CASSLIGDTQYF. The CDR3 DNA is TGTGCCAGCAGTTTAATCGGGGATACGCAGTATTTT.